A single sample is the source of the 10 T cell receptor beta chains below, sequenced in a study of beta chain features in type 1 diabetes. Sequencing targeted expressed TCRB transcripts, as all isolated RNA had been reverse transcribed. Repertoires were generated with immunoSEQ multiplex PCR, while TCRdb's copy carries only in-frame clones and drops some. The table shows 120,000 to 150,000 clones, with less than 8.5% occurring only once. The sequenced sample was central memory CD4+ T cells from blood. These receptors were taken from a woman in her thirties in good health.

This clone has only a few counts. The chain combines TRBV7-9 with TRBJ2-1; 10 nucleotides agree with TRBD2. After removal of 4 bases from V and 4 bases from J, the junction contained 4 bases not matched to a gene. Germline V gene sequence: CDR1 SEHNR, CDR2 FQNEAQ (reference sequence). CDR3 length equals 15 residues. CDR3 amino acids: CASSYSGRKYNEQFF. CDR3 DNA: TGTGCCAGCAGCTATAGCGGGAGGAAATACAATGAGCAGTTCTTC.

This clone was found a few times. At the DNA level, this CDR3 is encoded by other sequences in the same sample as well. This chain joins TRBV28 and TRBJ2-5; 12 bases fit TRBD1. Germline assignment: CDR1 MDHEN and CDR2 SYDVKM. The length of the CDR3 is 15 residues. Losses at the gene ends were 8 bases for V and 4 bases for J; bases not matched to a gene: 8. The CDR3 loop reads CASGGQGALRETQYF. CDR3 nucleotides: TGTGCCAGCGGGGGACAGGGGGCGCTCCGAGAGACCCAGTACTTC.

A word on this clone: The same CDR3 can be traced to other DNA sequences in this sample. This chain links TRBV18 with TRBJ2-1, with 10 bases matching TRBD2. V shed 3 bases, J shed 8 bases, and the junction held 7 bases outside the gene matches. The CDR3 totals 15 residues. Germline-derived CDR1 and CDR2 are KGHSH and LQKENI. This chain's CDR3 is CASSPGLAGDDEQFF. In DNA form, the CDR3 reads TGTGCCAGCTCACCGGGGCTAGCGGGAGACGATGAGCAGTTCTTC.

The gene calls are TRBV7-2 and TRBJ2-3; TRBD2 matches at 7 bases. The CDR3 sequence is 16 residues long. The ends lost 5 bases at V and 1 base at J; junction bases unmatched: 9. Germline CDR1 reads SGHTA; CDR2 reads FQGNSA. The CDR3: CASSVRGLAGTDTQYF. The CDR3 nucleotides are TGTGCCAGCAGCGTAAGGGGCCTAGCGGGCACAGATACGCAGTATTTT.

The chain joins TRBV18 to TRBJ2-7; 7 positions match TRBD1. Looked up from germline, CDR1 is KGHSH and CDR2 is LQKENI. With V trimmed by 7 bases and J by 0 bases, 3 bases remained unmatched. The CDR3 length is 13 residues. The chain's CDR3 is CASCRDSSYEQYF. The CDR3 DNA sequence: TGTGCCAGCTGCCGGGACAGCTCCTACGAGCAGTACTTC.

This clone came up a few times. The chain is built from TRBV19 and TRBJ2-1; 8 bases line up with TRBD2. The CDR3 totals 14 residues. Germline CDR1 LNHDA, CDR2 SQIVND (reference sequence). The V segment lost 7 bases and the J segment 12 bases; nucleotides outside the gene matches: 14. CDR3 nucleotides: TGTGCCAGTACCCCGACGATAGCGGGATCCACGCAGTTCTTC. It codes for CASTPTIAGSTQFF.

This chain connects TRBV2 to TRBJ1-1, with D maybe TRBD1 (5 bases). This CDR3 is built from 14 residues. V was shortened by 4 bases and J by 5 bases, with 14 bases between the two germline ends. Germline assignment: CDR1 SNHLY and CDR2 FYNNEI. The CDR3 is CASSVLDGGTEAFF. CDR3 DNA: TGTGCCAGCAGTGTATTGGACGGGGGAACTGAAGCTTTCTTT.

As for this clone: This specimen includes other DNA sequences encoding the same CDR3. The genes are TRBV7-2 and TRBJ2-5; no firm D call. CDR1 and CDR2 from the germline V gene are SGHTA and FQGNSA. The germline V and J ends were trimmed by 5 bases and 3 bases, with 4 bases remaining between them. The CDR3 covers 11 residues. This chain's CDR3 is CASSPKETQYF. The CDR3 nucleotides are TGTGCCAGCAGCCCCAAAGAGACCCAGTACTTC.

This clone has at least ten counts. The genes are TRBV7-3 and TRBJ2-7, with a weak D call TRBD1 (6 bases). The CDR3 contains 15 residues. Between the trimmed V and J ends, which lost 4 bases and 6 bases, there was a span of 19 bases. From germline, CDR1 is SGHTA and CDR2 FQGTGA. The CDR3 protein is CASSSQQGLLGEQYF. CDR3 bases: TGTGCCAGCAGCTCACAACAGGGCCTCCTCGGCGAGCAGTACTTC. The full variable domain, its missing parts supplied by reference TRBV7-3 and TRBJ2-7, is GAGVSQTPSNKVTEKGKYVELRCDPISGHTALYWYRQSLGQGPEFLIYFQGTGAADDSGLPNDRFFAVRPEGSVSTLKIQRTERGDSAVYLCASSSQQGLLGEQYFGPGTRLTVT.

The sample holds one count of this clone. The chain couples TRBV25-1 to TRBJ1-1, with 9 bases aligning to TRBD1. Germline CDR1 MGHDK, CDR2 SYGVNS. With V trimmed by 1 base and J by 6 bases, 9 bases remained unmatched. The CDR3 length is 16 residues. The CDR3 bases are TGTGCCAGCAGTGAATTCTCCGGACGACAGGGGGCTGAAGCTTTCTTT. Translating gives CASSEFSGRQGAEAFF.